This section outlines one T cell receptor (beta chain) sequence together with its context. This clone's antigen is unknown. Base qualities are missing; no much larger clone stands one base away. Libraries were constructed by the immunoSEQ multiplex PCR assay. The immuneACCESS repertoire file appears here via TCRdb, limited to in-frame rearrangements. These files lack a portion of the clones; in checked studies, under half of the deficit traces to unresolved V genes, and the cause of the others is not known. Present in this sample are 110,000 to 150,000 clones, about nine tenths of which were seen just once. The ten largest clones add up to 1.5% of the sample. This specimen belongs to a study of CD4+ T cells in melanoma (dated by TCRdb to 2022 to 2024). For context, the study as a whole: The study investigated neoantigen-specific CD4+ T cells in human melanoma.

The donors were melanoma patients. The paper as a whole reports these results and caveats: The report described a correlation between neoantigen-specific CD4+ T cells and the function of CD8+ T cells, macrophages and B cells. Neoantigen-specific CD4+ T cells in melanoma were reported to show diverse differentiation states.

This TCR derives from a human donor with melanoma.

This receptor has the CDR3 CASRIQQGNTEAFF. The DNA reads as follows: TGTGCCAGCCGGATACAACAGGGGAACACTGAAGCTTTCTTT. This sequence uses TRBV6-1 and TRBJ1-1; the D region possibly corresponds to TRBD1 (6 bases align). Cut back by 8 bases and 1 base, the V and J ends lie 14 bases apart. For CDR1 and CDR2, the germline V gene lists MNHNS and SASEGT. Spanning cysteine to phenylalanine, the CDR3 consists of 14 amino acids. This entry keeps only the CDR3 DNA: 42 bases, framed from base 1.